The 17 T cell receptor beta chains in this list originate from one sample, sequenced in a study of blood T cell repertoires in COVID-19. Profiled with immunoSEQ multiplex PCR; TCRdb holds only in-frame clones, not every one. The sample lists more than 110,000 clones, about 80% occurring once. The sequenced material came from peripheral blood. The receptors originated from a human donor in a cohort sampled during active COVID-19.

This clone appeared a few times. The CDR3 nucleotides are TGTGCCAGTAGTAAACAGGGTAGCAATCAGCCCCAGCATTTT. Its protein product is CASSKQGSNQPQHF. This chain connects TRBV19 to TRBJ1-5, with D perhaps TRBD1 (6 bases). V dropped 4 bases and J dropped 0 bases, with 7 bases sitting between them. This CDR3 region has 14 residues. Germline-derived CDR1 and CDR2 are LNHDA and SQIVND (reference sequence).

Turning to this clone: Other DNA sequences in the same sample also yield this CDR3. The chain couples TRBV3-1 (or the pseudogene TRBV3-2) to TRBJ2-5; TRBD1 is a possible D gene (5 bases). Germline V gene sequence: CDR1 LGHDT, CDR2 YNNKEL (reference sequence). The CDR3 covers 14 residues. Trimming shortened V by 3 bases and J by 3 bases, and 11 bases separated the two germline ends. The CDR3 nucleotides are TGTGCCAGCAGCCATAGGACAAGAAAAGAGACCCAGTACTTC. Its translation is CASSHRTRKETQYF.

The V and J genes are TRBV5-1 and TRBJ2-3; weak D call: TRBD1 (6 bases). The CDR3 covers 16 residues. The V end lost 0 bases, the J end lost 3 bases, and 14 bases lay between the germline ends. Germline CDR1 is SGHRS and CDR2 is YFSETQ. This CDR3 reads CASSLEGQSGTDTQYF. CDR3 nucleotides: TGCGCCAGCAGCTTGGAAGGACAGTCAGGGACAGATACGCAGTATTTT.

This chain links TRBV7-9 with TRBJ2-5; TRBD1 matches at 8 bases. The V and J ends lost 3 bases and 5 bases, in that order; junction bases with no gene match: 8. Germline values: CDR1 SEHNR, CDR2 FQNEAQ (reference sequence). The CDR3 has 15 amino acids. In DNA form, the CDR3 reads TGTGCCAGCAGCTTGGGACAGGAGATTGGGGAGACCCAGTACTTC. It translates to CASSLGQEIGETQYF.

This rearrangement joins TRBV2 to TRBJ2-5; 9 bases match TRBD2. This CDR3 has 14 residues. Losses at the gene ends were 4 bases for V and 7 bases for J; bases not matched to a gene: 7. The germline V gene encodes CDR1 SNHLY and CDR2 FYNNEI. The CDR3 DNA reads TGTGCCAGCAGTGTTATAGCGGGAGCTGGGACCCAGTACTTC. Translation: CASSVIAGAGTQYF.

The V call is TRBV11-3, the J call TRBJ2-3, with TRBD2 identical over 8 bases. V dropped 5 bases and J dropped 2; count of bases not matched to a gene: 6. This CDR3 region has 15 residues. The germline gives CDR1 SGHNT, CDR2 YENEEA. The CDR3 spells CASSPGGVYTDTQYF. CDR3 DNA: TGTGCCAGCAGCCCGGGGGGGGTATACACAGATACGCAGTATTTT.

The chain combines TRBV15 with TRBJ2-2; TRBD2 matches at 9 bases. This CDR3 spans 15 amino acids. CDR1 is LNHNV, CDR2 YYDKDF, per germline (reference sequence). With 7 bases clipped from V and 6 bases from J, the junction kept 9 bases outside the gene matches. CDR3 sequence: CATTWGLAGPGELFF. CDR3 nucleotide sequence: TGTGCCACCACCTGGGGGCTAGCGGGACCCGGGGAGCTGTTTTTT. Supplemented by reference TRBV15 and TRBJ2-2, the full variable domain reads DAMVIQNPRYQVTQFGKPVTLSCSQTLNHNVMYWYQQKSSQAPKLLFHYYDKDFNNEADTPDNFQSRRPNTSFCFLDIRSPGLGDTAMYLCATTWGLAGPGELFFGEGSRLTVL.

The gene calls are TRBV6-5 and TRBJ2-7; 7 positions agree with TRBD2. This CDR3 spans 13 amino acids. With V trimmed by 8 bases and J by 2 bases, 6 bases remained unmatched. From germline, CDR1 is MNHEY and CDR2 SVGAGI. In DNA form, the CDR3 reads TGTGCCAGCCGGGAGGAGTACACCTACGAGCAGTACTTC. Its protein product is CASREEYTYEQYF.

The chain carries TRBV12-3 or TRBV12-4 and TRBJ2-7; D is uncertain. The CDR3 runs 11 residues. V dropped 6 bases and J dropped 2 bases, with 5 bases sitting between them. The CDR3 DNA follows: TGTGCCAGCAGCCCAGCCTACGAGCAGTACTTC. It specifies CASSPAYEQYF.

This rearrangement joins TRBV23-1 to TRBJ2-5; 7 bases line up with TRBD1. TRBV23-1 is designated an ORF whose function remains uncertain. The J segment lost 1 base and the V segment lost 3 bases, leaving 5 bases of the junction unmatched. The CDR3 runs to 15 residues. CDR3 in amino acids: CASSHVQGFQETQYF. CDR3 coding DNA: TGCGCCAGCAGTCACGTACAGGGGTTCCAAGAGACCCAGTACTTC.

V gene TRBV24-1 combines with J gene TRBJ2-5, with D possibly being TRBD2 (5 bases). The CDR3 has 14 amino acids. CDR1 and CDR2 from the germline V gene are KGHDR and SFDVKD. Trimming shortened V by 10 bases and J by 1 base, and 15 bases separated the two germline ends. The CDR3 DNA reads as TGTGCCACGGCAGGTAGGGAGAGCCAAGAGACCCAGTACTTC. It encodes CATAGRESQETQYF.

V usage is TRBV6-5 and J usage is TRBJ2-1; D might be TRBD2 (5 bases). The V end was cut by 5 bases, the J end by 7 bases, with 12 bases between. The CDR3 runs 13 residues. The V gene's germline CDR1 is MNHEY and CDR2 SVGAGI. In DNA form, the CDR3 reads TGTGCCAGCAGTCCCGGACTGAGTAATGAGCAGTTCTTC. Protein: CASSPGLSNEQFF.

The V gene is TRBV29-1, the J gene TRBJ2-5; 7 bases match TRBD1. The CDR3 sequence is 12 residues long. V shed 7 bases, J shed 4 bases, and the junction held 6 bases outside the gene matches. Germline V gene sequence: CDR1 SQVTM, CDR2 ANQGSEA. The CDR3 DNA reads TGCAGCGAAAGACAGGGATCAGAGACCCAGTACTTC. It specifies CSERQGSETQYF.

This chain connects TRBV10-3 to TRBJ1-1, with D possibly being TRBD1 (5 bases). Germline CDR1 is ENHRY and CDR2 is SYGVKD. The CDR3 is made up of 14 amino acids. V was trimmed by 1 base and J by 5 bases, leaving 11 bases between them. CDR3 sequence reads: CAISEFRVTTEAFF. In nucleotides, the CDR3 is TGTGCCATCAGTGAGTTCAGGGTTACGACTGAAGCTTTCTTT.

The J gene is TRBJ1-5, the V gene TRBV6-2 or TRBV6-3; D is perhaps TRBD1 (6 bases). Trimming took 0 bases from V and 2 from J, leaving 11 bases between them. Germline V lookup: CDR1 MNHEY, CDR2 SVGEGT. The CDR3 contains 16 residues. The CDR3 DNA is TGTGCCAGCAGTTACTCGATACAGGGCCGCAATCAGCCCCAGCATTTT. It codes for CASSYSIQGRNQPQHF.

The chain recombines TRBV18 with TRBJ1-5; 9 bases agree with TRBD1. V was pared by 3 bases and J by 3 bases, with 9 bases of the junction left unmatched. The CDR3 is made up of 17 amino acids. From germline, CDR1 is KGHSH and CDR2 LQKENI. The CDR3 protein is CASSPYTGTGINQPQHF. DNA for the CDR3: TGTGCCAGCTCACCGTATACCGGGACAGGGATCAATCAGCCCCAGCATTTT. The full variable domain, its missing parts supplied by reference TRBV18 and TRBJ1-5, is NAGVMQNPRHLVRRRGQEARLRCSPMKGHSHVYWYRQLPEEGLKFMVYLQKENIIDESGMPKERFSAEFPKEGPSILRIQQVVRGDSAAYFCASSPYTGTGINQPQHFGDGTRLSIL.

The gene calls are TRBV29-1 and TRBJ1-1; 11 bases agree with TRBD1. Per germline, CDR1 SQVTM and CDR2 ANQGSEA. V was pared by 2 bases and J by 6 bases, with 5 bases of the junction left unmatched. CDR3 size: 14 residues. The CDR3 loop reads CSVESGQGASEAFF. In DNA, the CDR3 is TGCAGCGTTGAAAGCGGACAGGGGGCCTCTGAAGCTTTCTTT.